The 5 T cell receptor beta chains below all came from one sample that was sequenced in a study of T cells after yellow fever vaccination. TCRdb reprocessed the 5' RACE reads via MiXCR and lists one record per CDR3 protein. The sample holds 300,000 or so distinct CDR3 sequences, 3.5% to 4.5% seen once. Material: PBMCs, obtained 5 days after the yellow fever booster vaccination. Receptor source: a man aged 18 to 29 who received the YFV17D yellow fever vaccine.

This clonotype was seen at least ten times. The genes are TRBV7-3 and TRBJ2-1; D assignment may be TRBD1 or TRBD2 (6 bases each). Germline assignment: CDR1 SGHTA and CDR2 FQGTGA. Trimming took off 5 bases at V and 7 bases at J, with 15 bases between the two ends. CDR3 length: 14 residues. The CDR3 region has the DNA TGTGCCAGCAGCCCCGGGGGCAGGGGTAATGAGCAGTTCTTC. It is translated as CASSPGGRGNEQFF.

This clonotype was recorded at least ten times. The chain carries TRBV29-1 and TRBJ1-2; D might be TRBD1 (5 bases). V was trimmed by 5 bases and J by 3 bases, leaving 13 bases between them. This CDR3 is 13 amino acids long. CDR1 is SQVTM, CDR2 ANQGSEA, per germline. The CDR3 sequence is CSVRRGVDYGYTF. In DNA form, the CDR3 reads TGCAGCGTTAGAAGGGGAGTGGACTATGGCTACACCTTC.

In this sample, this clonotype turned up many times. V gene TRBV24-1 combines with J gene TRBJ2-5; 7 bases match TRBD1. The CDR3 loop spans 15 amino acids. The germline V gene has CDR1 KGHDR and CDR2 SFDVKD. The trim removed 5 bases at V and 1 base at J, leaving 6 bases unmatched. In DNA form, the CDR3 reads TGTGCCACCAGTGGGGCAGGGGGATTCCAAGAGACCCAGTACTTC. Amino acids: CATSGAGGFQETQYF.

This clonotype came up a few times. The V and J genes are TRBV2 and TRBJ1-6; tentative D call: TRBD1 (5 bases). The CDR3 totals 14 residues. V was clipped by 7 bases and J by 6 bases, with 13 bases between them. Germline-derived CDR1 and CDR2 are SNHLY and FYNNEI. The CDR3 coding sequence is TGTGCCAGCAATCTCGGGGGGTCTAATTCACCCCTCCACTTT. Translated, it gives CASNLGGSNSPLHF.

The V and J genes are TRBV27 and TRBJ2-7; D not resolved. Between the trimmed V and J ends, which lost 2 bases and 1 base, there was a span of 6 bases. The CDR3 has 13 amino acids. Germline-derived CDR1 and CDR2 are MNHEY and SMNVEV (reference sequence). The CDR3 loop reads CASSLADSYEQYF. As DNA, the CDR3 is TGTGCCAGCAGTTTAGCGGATTCCTACGAGCAGTACTTC.